This T cell receptor (beta chain) was captured in a study of T cell clones after liver transplantation. Study information: At least one year of complete immunosuppression withdrawal without enzymes over twice normal defined tolerance.

Regarding the study as a whole: Low donor cell numbers restricted donor-reactive repertoire measurement in two subjects. Compared with third party-reactive sequences, donor-reactive ones declined more, independent of withdrawal success.

TCRdb keeps only in-frame clones here, not all; method: immunoSEQ multiplex PCR. The data contain 90,000 to 120,000 clones, approximately 78% of them singletons. For this clone: Its antigen is undetermined.

The CDR3 has 14 amino acids. CDR1 is SGHDT, CDR2 YYEEEE, per germline. V lost 4 bases to trimming and J lost 8 bases, with 16 bases between them. Sorting of unstimulated PBMCs yielded separate CD3+CD4+ and CD3+CD8+ fractions. The receptor's source is a human donor who received a liver transplant. Material: CD4+ T cells from blood, obtained before liver transplant. The rearrangement uses TRBV5-6 and TRBJ1-3; possible D gene TRBD1, 6 bases. CDR3 sequence reads: CASSPYRVSDTIYF. CDR3 bases: TGTGCCAGCAGCCCCTACAGGGTTTCGGACACCATATATTTT.